These T cell receptor beta chains were read from a single sample in a study of cytomegalovirus exposure and HLA in healthy donors. Profiling relied on immunoSEQ multiplex PCR, and the TCRdb table lists in-frame clones only, not all of them. In the table there are under 250,000 clones, 65% to 85% of which are singletons. The sequencing input was PBMCs. These receptors were obtained from a man in his fifties or sixties in good health and CMV-seronegative. The CDR3 runs from the conserved cysteine through the conserved F or W. The order of the fields is J gene, D gene, V gene, clone size, CDR3 protein, CDR3 DNA. The D gene is left open where the match is weak. Size is omitted from some rows. Given values are once, few, many or a class for expanded clones.

TRBJ1-2 | TRBD1 | TRBV6-1 | - | CASSLDRDRGGYTF | TGTGCCAGCAGTCTAGACAGGGATCGAGGTGGCTACACCTTC
TRBJ2-3 | TRBD2 | TRBV28 | - | CASRSGSADTQYF | TGTGCCAGCAGAAGCGGGAGCGCAGATACGCAGTATTTT
TRBJ1-1 | - | TRBV5-1 | - | CASSFSLTLMNTEAFF | TGCGCCAGCAGCTTTTCACTGACACTCATGAACACTGAAGCTTTCTTT
TRBJ2-7 | TRBD1 | TRBV7-9 | - | CASRLGFPGQIDEQYF | TGTGCCAGCAGATTAGGGTTCCCGGGACAGATCGACGAGCAGTACTTC
TRBJ2-5 | - | TRBV30 | - | CAWSYLPQETQYF | TGTGCCTGGAGTTATCTTCCCCAAGAGACCCAGTACTTC
TRBJ2-5 | - | TRBV7-8 | - | CASSLEAETQYF | TGTGCCAGCAGCTTAGAAGCAGAGACCCAGTACTTC
TRBJ2-1 | TRBD2 | TRBV28 | - | CASRKRAGTYNEQFF | TGTGCCAGCAGGAAGAGAGCGGGAACCTACAATGAGCAGTTCTTC
TRBJ2-1 | TRBD2 | TRBV10-3 | - | CATSLAGGNNEQFF | TGTGCCACCTCACTAGCGGGAGGGAACAATGAGCAGTTCTTC
TRBJ1-1 | - | TRBV10-1 | - | CASSESRGYTEAFF | TGCGCCAGCAGTGAGTCGAGGGGGTACACTGAAGCTTTCTTT
TRBJ2-7 | TRBD1 | TRBV7-3 | - | CASSSDRGSYEQYF | TGTGCCAGCAGCAGTGACAGGGGCTCCTACGAGCAGTACTTC
TRBJ2-1 | TRBD2 | TRBV9 | - | CASSVADPLADSSYNEQFF | TGTGCCAGCAGCGTAGCGGACCCCCTAGCGGATTCCTCCTACAATGAGCAGTTCTTC
TRBJ1-1 | - | TRBV30 | - | CAWAFGSEAFF | TGTGCCTGGGCTTTTGGCAGTGAAGCTTTCTTT
TRBJ1-5 | TRBD1 | TRBV30 | - | CAWNRGLGEPQHF | TGTGCCTGGAACAGGGGGCTGGGTGAGCCCCAGCATTTT
TRBJ1-5 | TRBD1 | TRBV4-2 | few | CASSQPGQGRGQPQHF | TGTGCCAGCAGCCAGCCGGGACAGGGAAGAGGGCAGCCCCAGCATTTT
TRBJ1-5 | - | TRBV28 | - | CASSLLNQPQHF | TGTGCCAGCAGTTTACTGAATCAGCCCCAGCATTTT
TRBJ2-6 | - | TRBV6-1 | - | CASSEALQGGISGANVLTF | TGTGCCAGCAGTGAAGCGCTACAGGGGGGGATCTCTGGGGCCAACGTCCTGACTTTC
TRBJ2-7 | - | TRBV10-3 | - | CAISEPLTSYEQYF | TGTGCCATCAGTGAGCCCCTCACCTCCTACGAGCAGTACTTC
TRBJ2-1 | TRBD2 | TRBV7-9 | few | CSSSSEKTSGPSYNEQFF | TGTTCCAGCAGCTCTGAAAAGACTAGCGGGCCTTCCTACAATGAGCAGTTCTTC
TRBJ2-1 | TRBD2 | TRBV29-1 | - | CSVEAGGPHAYNEQFF | TGCAGCGTTGAAGCGGGAGGGCCTCACGCCTACAATGAGCAGTTCTTC
TRBJ1-1 | - | TRBV19 | - | CASLQGWGTEAFF | TGTGCCAGTCTACAGGGTTGGGGCACTGAAGCTTTCTTT
TRBJ2-1 | TRBD2 | TRBV6-1 | - | CASSEKRTSGSNEQFF | TGTGCCAGCAGTGAAAAACGGACTAGCGGGAGCAATGAGCAGTTCTTC
TRBJ2-7 | TRBD2 | TRBV7-6 | - | CASSSCGTSGAKISYEQYF | TGTGCCAGCAGCTCATGTGGGACTAGCGGGGCGAAAATCTCCTACGAGCAGTACTTC
TRBJ1-1 | TRBD1 | TRBV4-1 | - | CASSRTGLRDTEAFF | TGCGCCAGCAGCCGGACAGGGTTAAGGGACACTGAAGCTTTCTTT
TRBJ2-1 | - | TRBV15 | once | CATGAGTTYNEQFF | TGTGCCACTGGAGCGGGCACGACCTACAATGAGCAGTTCTTC
TRBJ1-1 | - | TRBV5-5 | - | CASSSDGGNTEAFF | TGTGCCAGCAGCTCCGACGGCGGGAACACTGAAGCTTTCTTT
TRBJ2-5 | TRBD1 | TRBV11-1 | - | CASSFGDRGYQETQYF | TGTGCCAGCAGCTTTGGGGACAGGGGGTACCAAGAGACCCAGTACTTC
TRBJ2-5 | TRBD1 | TRBV5-8 | - | CASSPMGGQGRETQYF | TGTGCCAGCAGCCCTATGGGGGGACAGGGACGAGAGACCCAGTACTTC
TRBJ2-5 | - | TRBV6-5 | - | CASSYGETQYF | TGTGCCAGCAGTTACGGCGAGACCCAGTACTTC
TRBJ1-1 | TRBD1 | TRBV18 | few | CASSSSGTANTEAFF | TGTGCCAGCTCAAGCTCCGGGACAGCCAACACTGAAGCTTTCTTT
TRBJ2-5 | TRBD1 | TRBV6-5 | - | CASRRTGAHSETQYF | TGTGCCAGCAGAAGAACAGGGGCGCATAGCGAGACCCAGTACTTC
TRBJ1-1 | TRBD1 | TRBV18 | - | CASSPVVTGDTEAFF | TGTGCCAGCTCACCAGTAGTAACAGGGGACACTGAAGCTTTCTTT
TRBJ2-7 | - | TRBV14 | - | CASSPIGRGLDYF | TGTGCCAGCAGCCCCATCGGACGTGGACTTGACTACTTC
TRBJ1-2 | - | TRBV2 | - | CASSDSQRSGGYTF | TGTGCCAGCAGTGATAGCCAGCGAAGCGGTGGCTACACCTTC
TRBJ2-7 | - | TRBV5-8 | - | CASTRDTSYEQYF | TGTGCCAGCACCAGGGACACGAGCTACGAGCAGTACTTC
TRBJ2-7 | - | TRBV5-1 | - | CASSLSGTPSYEQYF | TGCGCCAGCAGCTTGTCAGGAACCCCGTCCTACGAGCAGTACTTC
TRBJ2-1 | TRBD2 | TRBV5-1 | - | CASSWPSGAYNEQFF | TGCGCCAGCAGCTGGCCTAGCGGGGCCTACAATGAGCAGTTCTTC
TRBJ2-7 | TRBD2 | TRBV15 | - | CATSLEFGVAGSSYEQYF | TGTGCCACCAGCCTTGAATTTGGGGTAGCGGGATCCTCCTACGAGCAGTACTTC
TRBJ2-7 | - | TRBV7-2 | - | CASSPRILQGLVSYEQYF | TGTGCCAGCAGCCCCCGCATTCTACAGGGTCTCGTCTCCTACGAGCAGTACTTC
TRBJ2-7 | TRBD1 | TRBV11-1 | - | CASSPDRVHEQYF | TGTGCCAGCAGCCCGGACAGGGTCCACGAGCAGTACTTC
TRBJ1-2 | - | TRBV9 | few | CASSVDLEAYGYTF | TGTGCCAGCAGCGTAGACCTAGAGGCCTATGGCTACACCTTC
TRBJ2-3 | TRBD2 | TRBV5-4 | - | CASRLGAGATTSTDTQYF | TGTGCCAGCAGACTCGGAGCGGGAGCGACCACTAGCACAGATACGCAGTATTTT
TRBJ2-6 | - | TRBV27 | - | CASSPGVTGANVLTF | TGTGCCAGCAGTCCCGGGGTAACCGGGGCCAACGTCCTGACTTTC
TRBJ2-2 | - | TRBV5-1 | - | CASSPGTANTGELFF | TGCGCCAGCAGCCCTGGGACTGCGAACACCGGGGAGCTGTTTTTT
TRBJ2-7 | TRBD2 | TRBV27 | - | CASSGGNSYEQYF | TGTGCCAGCTCGGGAGGGAACTCCTACGAGCAGTACTTC
TRBJ2-7 | - | TRBV11-1 | once | CASSLEFGGGRVEQYF | TGTGCCAGCAGCTTAGAATTTGGAGGGGGCCGCGTGGAGCAGTACTTC
TRBJ1-5 | - | TRBV28 | - | CASSLGQNNQPQHF | TGTGCCAGCAGTTTAGGGCAGAACAATCAGCCCCAGCATTTT
TRBJ1-5 | - | TRBV5-6 | - | CASSFWGGAGNQPQHF | TGTGCCAGCAGCTTTTGGGGAGGGGCCGGCAATCAGCCCCAGCATTTT
TRBJ2-2 | - | TRBV6-1 | - | CASSAGTSNTGELFF | TGTGCCAGCAGTGCCGGGACTTCGAACACCGGGGAGCTGTTTTTT